The 14 T cell receptor beta chains presented below share a single source sample, sequenced in a study of naive and memory T cell subsets. Both TRBC1 and TRBC2 were covered by a beta constant-region primer of two equimolar oligonucleotides. Ligated cDNA was amplified by four rounds of PCR with nested alpha and beta constant-region primers and SP2. Using its own MiXCR run on the UMI-ligation and nested PCR reads, TCRdb lists one record per CDR3 protein. Among 8,500 to 10,000 distinct CDR3 sequences listed, 4.5% to 6% were seen once. Material: CD4+ TEMRA cells from blood. Indicated subset: effector memory re-expressing CD45RA, CD45RA+ CD27-. Receptors were obtained from a human donor in good health.

This clonotype was seen many times. The chain uses TRBV18 and TRBJ2-7; 10 bases line up with TRBD2. CDR3 length equals 16 residues. The V gene's germline CDR1 is KGHSH and CDR2 LQKENI. With V trimmed by 6 bases and J by 0 bases, 8 bases remained unmatched. The CDR3 DNA reads TGTGCCAGCTCGCGACTAGCGGGTACCAGCTCCTACGAGCAGTACTTC. Protein: CASSRLAGTSSYEQYF.

This clonotype has a count of ten or more. CDR3 nucleotide sequence: TGCAGTGCCCAGCCGGGGCGGGACGCAGATACGCAGTATTTT. Its translation: CSAQPGRDADTQYF. The V call is TRBV20-1, the J call TRBJ2-3; TRBD2 might be the D (6 bases). Germline V gene lookup returns CDR1 DFQATT and CDR2 SNEGSKA (reference sequence). The V and J ends lost 6 bases and 4 bases respectively, with 17 bases between them. The CDR3 runs 14 residues.

This clonotype has ten or more counts. The chain recombines TRBV4-1 with TRBJ2-3; D could derive from TRBD1 or TRBD2 (6 bases each). The CDR3 runs to 17 residues. Trimming stripped 5 bases from V and 1 base from J, with 19 bases between. Per the germline V gene, CDR1 is MGHRA and CDR2 is YSYEKL. The CDR3 sequence: CASSNQGRGRRTDTQYF. The CDR3 DNA is TGCGCCAGCAGCAATCAAGGACGGGGGCGCCGCACAGATACGCAGTATTTT.

The genes are TRBV13 and TRBJ1-1, with D possibly TRBD1 on 5 matching bases. Per the germline V gene, CDR1 is PRHDT and CDR2 is FYEKMQ (reference sequence). Between the trimmed V and J ends, which lost 3 bases and 0 bases, there was a span of 17 bases. CDR3 size: 17 residues. CDR3 coding DNA: TGTGCCAGCAGCTTTAGCGTCGGGACCTCCATGAACACTGAAGCTTTCTTT. Encoded protein: CASSFSVGTSMNTEAFF. The entire variable domain, with the rest obtained from reference TRBV13 and TRBJ1-1, is as follows: AAGVIQSPRHLIKEKRETATLKCYPIPRHDTVYWYQQGPGQDPQFLISFYEKMQSDKGSIPDRFSAQQFSDYHSELNMSSLELGDSALYFCASSFSVGTSMNTEAFFGQGTRLTVV.

This clonotype was counted at least ten times. This chain connects TRBV12-3 or TRBV12-4 to TRBJ2-2, with 11 positions matching TRBD2. The CDR3 length is 16 residues. V was clipped by 8 bases and J by 6 bases; unmatched bases: 11. The CDR3 DNA reads as TGTGCCAGCGGTCGGGGTAGCGGGGGGGCCTCCGGGGAGCTGTTTTTT. As protein: CASGRGSGGASGELFF.

At least ten counts were recorded for this clonotype. The chain is built from TRBV24-1 and TRBJ2-3; D gene ambiguous. The CDR3 runs to 13 residues. Trimming removed 3 bases at V and 5 bases at J, with 8 bases between. In germline, CDR1 is KGHDR, CDR2 SFDVKD. The CDR3 is CATSDPHGDTQYF. The CDR3 region has the DNA TGTGCCACCAGTGATCCTCATGGAGATACGCAGTATTTT.

This clonotype was found many times. The chain has TRBV28 and TRBJ1-2, with a weak D call TRBD1 (6 bases). CDR1 and CDR2 (germline): MDHEN, SYDVKM. The CDR3 length is 15 residues. V lost 2 bases and J lost 7, with 17 bases in between. The CDR3 DNA reads as TGTGCCAGCAGTTTAGTGGCCCCAGGGGCAAGTGGCTACACCTTC. Protein product: CASSLVAPGASGYTF.

This clonotype was observed a handful of times. The chain couples TRBV7-2 to TRBJ2-2; D not resolved. Germline lookup yields CDR1 SGHTA and CDR2 FQGNSA. This CDR3 is built from 16 residues. V was shortened by 1 base and J by 4 bases, with 13 bases between the two germline ends. CDR3 DNA: TGTGCCAGCAGCTTAGGGGTCCACCCGGGCACCGGGGAGCTGTTTTTT. Translating gives CASSLGVHPGTGELFF.

The chain joins TRBV12-3 or TRBV12-4 to TRBJ2-3, with D perhaps TRBD2 (5 bases). The V and J ends lost 6 bases and 0 bases respectively, with 16 bases between them. This CDR3 comprises 16 residues. CDR3 residues: CASSHPGLSSTDTQYF. The CDR3 nucleotides read TGTGCCAGCAGCCACCCCGGACTTTCTAGCACAGATACGCAGTATTTT.

This clonotype was picked up many times. The V and J genes are TRBV20-1 and TRBJ2-5; D is uncertain. The CDR3 has 15 amino acids. Per the germline V gene, CDR1 is DFQATT and CDR2 is SNEGSKA (reference sequence). V was clipped by 2 bases and J by 3 bases, with 16 bases between them. CDR3 sequence: CSARIRPKNEETQYF. Written as DNA, the CDR3 is TGCAGTGCTAGAATCCGTCCCAAAAACGAAGAGACCCAGTACTTC.

This clonotype was found many times. The chain carries TRBV12-3 or TRBV12-4 and TRBJ1-2; D is undetermined. Trimming removed 6 bases from V and 3 bases from J, with 11 bases in between. This CDR3 is 13 amino acids long. CDR3 sequence (DNA): TGTGCCAGCAGGGGCAGGACGGACTATGGCTACACCTTC. Translation: CASRGRTDYGYTF.

This clonotype was detected ten times or more. The rearrangement links TRBV18 to TRBJ1-5; 8 bases are a match to TRBD1. With V trimmed by 1 base and J by 6 bases, 5 bases remained unmatched. CDR1 KGHSH and CDR2 LQKENI come from the germline V gene. The CDR3 runs 15 residues. The CDR3 sequence is CASSPQQGVGQPQHF. CDR3 sequence (DNA): TGTGCCAGCTCACCACAACAGGGGGTGGGTCAGCCCCAGCATTTT.

This clonotype showed up many times. This chain connects TRBV29-1 to TRBJ2-7; TRBD1 or TRBD2 may be the D gene (5 bases each). CDR1 is SQVTM, CDR2 ANQGSEA, per germline. The CDR3 runs 13 residues. The germline V and J ends were trimmed by 5 bases and 3 bases, with 14 bases remaining between them. The CDR3 sequence is CSVRDGTFYEQYF. In nucleotides, the CDR3 is TGCAGCGTTCGGGACGGAACCTTCTACGAGCAGTACTTC.

This clonotype was detected only a few times. The chain links TRBV5-6 to TRBJ1-1; a weak D match, TRBD1 (5 bases). This CDR3 has 17 residues. V lost 2 bases to trimming and J lost 5 bases, with 22 bases between them. Germline V lookup: CDR1 SGHDT, CDR2 YYEEEE. CDR3 in DNA: TGTGCCAGCAGCTTTGATACCGAGAAGCCATACAGGACTGAAGCTTTCTTT. It encodes CASSFDTEKPYRTEAFF.